The clone carrying this T cell receptor beta chain was seen only once. The target antigen is unknown. One junction end does not reproduce the germline sequence, and a read error may be involved. These data originate in a study of CD8+CD57+ T cells in acquired aplastic anemia. Study results and caveats: Sharing between patients and controls was observed for twenty-nine CD8+ CDR3 sequences.

Genomic DNA was employed as the template in profiling TCR beta VDJ and CDR3. MiXCR, applied by TCRdb to the reads, yields one record per CDR3 protein. This table holds about 420,000 distinct CDR3 sequences, roughly 64% found once. Per the germline V gene, CDR1 is LNHNV and CDR2 is YYDKDF (reference sequence). CDR3 length: 14 residues. Sequenced: sorted CD4+, CD8+, or CD8+CD57+ T cells (not recorded which) from PBMCs. The rearrangement joins TRBV15 to TRBJ1-6; possible D gene TRBD1, 5 bases. The origin of this receptor is a human donor in good health, serving as a control. The CDR3 sequence is CASSLGAAAYELHF. The CDR3 DNA reads TGTGCCAGCAGCCTTGGGGCGGCCGCTTACGAGCTCCACTTT. Looking up the rest from reference TRBV15 and TRBJ1-6 gives the full variable domain: DAMVIQNPRYQVTQFGKPVTLSCSQTLNHNVMYWYQQKSSQAPKLLFHYYDKDFNNEADTPDNFQSRRPNTSFCFLDIRSPGLGDTAMYLCASSLGAAAYELHFGNGTRLTVT.